These 15 T cell receptor beta chains were sequenced from one sample in a study of glioma-infiltrating T cells after dendritic cell vaccination. The time point was: after dendritic cell vaccination, including at tumor progression/relapse. The repertoire was sequenced with immunoSEQ multiplex PCR; TCRdb's copy has only in-frame clones and lacks some. In the table there are under 75,000 clones, about 85% of which are singletons. The source was blood, collected after dendritic cell vaccination. Every receptor here comes from a human donor with glioblastoma.

The chain is built from TRBV7-8 and TRBJ2-3, with no clear D. The CDR3 length is 12 residues. Per germline, CDR1 SGHVS and CDR2 FQNEAQ. Trimming left V 6 bases short and J 3 bases short, with 7 bases between. CDR3 in DNA: TGTGCCAGCAGGCTAGTGACAGATACGCAGTATTTT. It encodes CASRLVTDTQYF.

The gene calls are TRBV7-9 and TRBJ2-1; D possibly corresponds to TRBD1 (6 bases). Germline values: CDR1 SEHNR, CDR2 FQNEAQ (reference sequence). The CDR3 runs to 16 residues. V was pared by 4 bases and J by 5 bases, with 18 bases between. In nucleotides, the CDR3 is TGTGCCAGCAGCTCCCCCAGGGGTGGCAGCCACAATGAGCAGTTCTTC. As protein: CASSSPRGGSHNEQFF.

The rearrangement links TRBV15 to TRBJ2-7; D possibly corresponds to TRBD2 (6 bases). Trimming took off 4 bases at V and 0 bases at J, with 16 bases between the two ends. The CDR3 runs 16 residues. Per the germline V gene, CDR1 is LNHNV and CDR2 is YYDKDF (reference sequence). The CDR3 here is CATSTSGGVPSYEQYF. The CDR3 DNA follows: TGTGCCACCAGCACATCTGGCGGGGTCCCCTCCTACGAGCAGTACTTC.

Here the CDR3 reads CASSVSGTGNTEAFF. CDR3 nucleotide sequence: TGTGCCAGCAGCGTCTCCGGGACAGGGAACACTGAAGCTTTCTTT. This rearrangement joins TRBV9 to TRBJ1-1; 8 nucleotides line up with TRBD1. V trimming: 2 bases; J trimming: 1 base; junction bases outside the gene matches: 4. The CDR3 contains 15 residues. Germline CDR1 is SGDLS and CDR2 is YYNGEE.

V usage is TRBV6-5 and J usage is TRBJ1-6; 9 nucleotides line up with TRBD1. CDR3 size: 13 residues. V dropped 9 bases and J dropped 14; count of bases not matched to a gene: 11. Germline CDR1 reads MNHEY; CDR2 reads SVGAGI. The CDR3 loop reads CARMDRGGLALHF. In DNA form, the CDR3 reads TGTGCCAGAATGGACAGGGGTGGTTTGGCCCTCCACTTT.

The CDR3 protein is CASSQVLADTQYF. CDR3 DNA: TGTGCCAGCAGCCAAGTACTAGCGGATACGCAGTATTTT. J is TRBJ2-3 and V is TRBV4-2, with TRBD2 identical over 7 bases. This CDR3 spans 13 amino acids. Germline V gene sequence: CDR1 LGHNA, CDR2 YNFKEQ. Trimming cost V 1 base and J 6 bases; bases outside gene matches: 1.

This chain links TRBV13 with TRBJ2-1; D is uncertain. V was shortened by 3 bases and J by 3 bases, with 18 bases between the two germline ends. The CDR3 is 17 residues long. Looked up from germline, CDR1 is PRHDT and CDR2 is FYEKMQ (reference sequence). The CDR3 DNA reads as TGTGCCAGCAGCTTCTTCCAGGCCCTCCCCTTCTACAATGAGCAGTTCTTC. It codes for CASSFFQALPFYNEQFF.

V is TRBV4-3 and J is TRBJ2-7; TRBD2 is a possible D gene (6 bases). CDR3 length: 15 amino acids. The V end lost 4 bases, the J end lost 0 bases, and 13 bases lay between the germline ends. Per the germline V gene, CDR1 is LGHNA and CDR2 is YSLEER. CDR3 region: CASSPGGGDSYEQYF. CDR3 DNA sequence: TGCGCCAGCAGCCCCGGGGGTGGGGACTCCTACGAGCAGTACTTC.

This chain joins TRBV29-1 and TRBJ2-3, with 7 bases matching TRBD2. The CDR3 is made up of 16 amino acids. Germline-derived CDR1 and CDR2 are SQVTM and ANQGSEA. The junction had 6 bases not matched to a gene; V was cut back by 0 bases and J by 0 bases. The CDR3, as DNA: TGCAGCGTTGAAGACTCCCTTAGCGGGAGCACAGATACGCAGTATTTT. Its protein is CSVEDSLSGSTDTQYF.

The V and J genes are TRBV9 and TRBJ1-2; TRBD1 agrees at 10 bases. Germline trimming cut 3 bases from V and 8 bases from J; bases unmatched to any gene: 7. Per the germline V gene, CDR1 is SGDLS and CDR2 is YYNGEE. The CDR3 covers 14 residues. The DNA of the CDR3 is TGTGCCAGCAGCGCCCGACAGGGGGCTGGAGGCTACACCTTC. Its translation: CASSARQGAGGYTF.

The chain links TRBV5-4 to TRBJ1-4; D unresolved. The CDR3 is 16 residues long. Germline V gene lookup returns CDR1 SGHNT and CDR2 YYREEE (reference sequence). V lost 4 bases and J lost 6, with 19 bases in between. The DNA for the CDR3 is TGTGCCAGCAGCCCCGACACGACACGGGGATATGAAAAACTGTTTTTT. The encoded protein is CASSPDTTRGYEKLFF.

V is TRBV9 and J is TRBJ2-3; D might be TRBD2 (6 bases). The CDR3 extends over 16 amino acids. Trimming left V 4 bases short and J 0 bases short, with 15 bases between. Per germline, CDR1 SGDLS and CDR2 YYNGEE. CDR3 bases: TGTGCCAGCAGCCCCCGCGCGAGCGGGAGCACAGATACGCAGTATTTT. Translation gives CASSPRASGSTDTQYF. The whole variable domain, remainder taken from reference TRBV9 and TRBJ2-3, is DSGVTQTPKHLITATGQRVTLRCSPRSGDLSVYWYQQSLDQGLQFLIQYYNGEERAKGNILERFSAQQFPDLHSELNLSSLELGDSALYFCASSPRASGSTDTQYFGPGTRLTVL.

This chain uses TRBV21-1 with TRBJ2-3; TRBD2, the D gene given by the table, was not confirmed from the DNA. TRBV21-1 is flagged as a pseudogene. CDR3 length: 14 amino acids. The CDR3: CASSPSGGPDTQYF. The CDR3 DNA reads as TGTGCCAGCAGCCCTAGCGGGGGGCCAGATACGCAGTATTTT.

The V gene is TRBV7-3, the J gene TRBJ2-2; 7 bases are a match to TRBD2. Germline V CDR1 and CDR2: SGHTA, FQGTGA. This CDR3 has 15 amino acids. Trimming at V came to 2 bases and at J to 5 bases, leaving 5 bases not matched to a gene. DNA of the CDR3: TGTGCCAGCAGCTTATCCGCCGGGAGGACCGGGGAGCTGTTTTTT. It specifies CASSLSAGRTGELFF.

This clone appeared a single time. The chain has TRBV6-1 and TRBJ1-6; D unresolved. CDR3 length equals 16 residues. The germline V gene encodes CDR1 MNHNS and CDR2 SASEGT. V lost 3 bases to trimming and J lost 0 bases, with 9 bases between them. The CDR3, as DNA: TGTGCCAGCAGTGATATAGTGAGCTCCTATAATTCACCCCTCCACTTT. The encoded protein is CASSDIVSSYNSPLHF.